This TCR beta chain was documented in a study of blood T cells in healthy people across ages. V was pared by 4 bases and J by 11 bases, with 14 bases between. Germline V CDR1 and CDR2: DFQATT, SNEGSKA (reference sequence). This CDR3 has 12 amino acids. Using a J-beta primer mix together with a sample-barcoded 5' primer, a second PCR was run for about 7 to 12 cycles. A 12-random-nucleotide template-switch adaptor tagged each cDNA molecule. TCRdb fed the 5' RACE reads into MiXCR, producing one record per CDR3 protein. In the table there are more than 650,000 distinct CDR3 sequences, roughly 20% of which are singletons. Ten or more counts support this clonotype.

The sequence derives from a man aged 70 or older in good health. V gene TRBV20-1 combines with J gene TRBJ1-4; D remains ambiguous. The sequencing sample was made of blood. This CDR3 reads CSAKWVSSKLFF. DNA of the CDR3: TGCAGTGCTAAGTGGGTTTCTTCTAAACTGTTTTTT.